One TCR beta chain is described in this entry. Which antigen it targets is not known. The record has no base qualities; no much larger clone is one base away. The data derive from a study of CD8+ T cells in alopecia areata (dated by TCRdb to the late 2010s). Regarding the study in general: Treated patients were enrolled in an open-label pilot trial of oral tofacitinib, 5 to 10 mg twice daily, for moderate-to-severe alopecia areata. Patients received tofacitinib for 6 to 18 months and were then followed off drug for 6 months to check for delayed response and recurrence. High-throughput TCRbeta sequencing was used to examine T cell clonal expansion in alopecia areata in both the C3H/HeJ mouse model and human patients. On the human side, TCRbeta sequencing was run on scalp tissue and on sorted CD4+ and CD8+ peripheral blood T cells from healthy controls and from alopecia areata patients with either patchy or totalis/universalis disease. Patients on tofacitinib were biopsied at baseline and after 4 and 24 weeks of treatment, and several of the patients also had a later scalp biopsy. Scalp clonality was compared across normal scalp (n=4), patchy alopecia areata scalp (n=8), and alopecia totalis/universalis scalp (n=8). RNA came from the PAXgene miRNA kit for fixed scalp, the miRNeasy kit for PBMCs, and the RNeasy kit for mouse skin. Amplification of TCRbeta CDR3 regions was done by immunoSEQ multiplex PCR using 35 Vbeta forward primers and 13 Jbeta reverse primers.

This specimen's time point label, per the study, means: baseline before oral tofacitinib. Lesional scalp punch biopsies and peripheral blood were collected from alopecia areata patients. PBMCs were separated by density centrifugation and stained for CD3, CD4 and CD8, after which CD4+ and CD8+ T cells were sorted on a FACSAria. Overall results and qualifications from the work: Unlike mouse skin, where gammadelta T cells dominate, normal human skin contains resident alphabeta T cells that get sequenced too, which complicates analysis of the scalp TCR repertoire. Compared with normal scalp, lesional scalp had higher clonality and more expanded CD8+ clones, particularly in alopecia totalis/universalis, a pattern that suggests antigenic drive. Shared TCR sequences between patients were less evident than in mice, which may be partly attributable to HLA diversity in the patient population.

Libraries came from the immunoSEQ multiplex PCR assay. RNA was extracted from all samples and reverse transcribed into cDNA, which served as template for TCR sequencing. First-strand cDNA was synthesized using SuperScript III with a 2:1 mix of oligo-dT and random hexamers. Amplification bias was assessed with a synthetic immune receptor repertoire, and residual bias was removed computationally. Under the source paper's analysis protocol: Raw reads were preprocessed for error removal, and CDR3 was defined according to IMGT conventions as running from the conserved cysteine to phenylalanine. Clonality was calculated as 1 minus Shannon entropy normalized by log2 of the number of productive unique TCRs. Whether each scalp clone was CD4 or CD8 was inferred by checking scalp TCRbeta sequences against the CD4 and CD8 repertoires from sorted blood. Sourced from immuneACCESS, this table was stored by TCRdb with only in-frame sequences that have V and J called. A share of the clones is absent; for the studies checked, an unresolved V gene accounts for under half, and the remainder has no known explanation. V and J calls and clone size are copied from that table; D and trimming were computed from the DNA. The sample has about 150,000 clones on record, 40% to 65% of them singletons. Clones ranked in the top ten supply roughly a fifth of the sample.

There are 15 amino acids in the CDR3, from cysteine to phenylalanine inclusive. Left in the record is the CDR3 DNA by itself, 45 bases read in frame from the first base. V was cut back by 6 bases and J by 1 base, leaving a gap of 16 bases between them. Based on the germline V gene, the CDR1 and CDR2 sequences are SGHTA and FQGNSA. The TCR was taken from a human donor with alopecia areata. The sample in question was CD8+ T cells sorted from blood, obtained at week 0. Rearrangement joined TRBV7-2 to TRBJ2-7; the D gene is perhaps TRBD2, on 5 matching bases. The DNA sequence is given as TGTGCCAGCAGTCAGGACTTTTCCGCATCCTACGAGCAGTACTTC. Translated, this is CASSQDFSASYEQYF. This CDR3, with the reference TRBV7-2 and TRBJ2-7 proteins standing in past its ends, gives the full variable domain GAGVSQSPSNKVTEKGKDVELRCDPISGHTALYWYRQSLGQGLEFLIYFQGNSAPDKSGLPSDRFSAERTGGSVSTLTIQRTQQEDSAVYLCASSQDFSASYEQYFGPGTRLTVT.